This entry lists 23 T cell receptor beta chains sequenced from one sample in a study of blood T cell repertoires in COVID-19. The data were produced by immunoSEQ multiplex PCR, yet TCRdb's version contains in-frame clones alone and is incomplete. This sample carries some 65,000 clones, 80% to 95% of them seen once, and the ten largest clones take about 3%. Sequencing was carried out using peripheral blood. The receptors were sampled from a man between 65 and 80 years old with active COVID-19.

V gene TRBV28 combines with J gene TRBJ2-1, with D tentatively TRBD2 (5 bases). The CDR3 runs 13 residues. V was shortened by 5 bases and J by 4 bases, with 9 bases between the two germline ends. Per the germline V gene, CDR1 is MDHEN and CDR2 is SYDVKM. The DNA for the CDR3 is TGTGCCAGCAGTACTGGAGGTTACAATGAGCAGTTCTTC. Translation gives CASSTGGYNEQFF.

The V call is TRBV20-1, the J call TRBJ2-1; D is unresolved. Germline V gene sequence: CDR1 DFQATT, CDR2 SNEGSKA (reference sequence). The CDR3 extends over 10 amino acids. The V end lost 4 bases, the J end lost 11 bases, and 9 bases lay between the germline ends. Here the CDR3 reads CSAIVIKQFF. Written as DNA, the CDR3 is TGCAGTGCTATAGTTATTAAGCAGTTCTTC.

The chain combines TRBV25-1 with TRBJ2-3; no clear D. The CDR3 extends over 12 amino acids. Germline loops: CDR1 MGHDK, CDR2 SYGVNS. Trimming left V 2 bases short and J 4 bases short, with 4 bases between. DNA for the CDR3: TGTGCCAGCAGTGAACTCCCAGATACGCAGTATTTT. Translated: CASSELPDTQYF.

DNA for the CDR3: TGCGCCAGCAGCCGACAGGGGGTGATAACTAATGAAAAACTGTTTTTT. Residues: CASSRQGVITNEKLFF. The chain recombines TRBV5-1 with TRBJ1-4, with 9 bases matching TRBD1. The length of the CDR3 is 16 residues. Germline V gene lookup returns CDR1 SGHRS and CDR2 YFSETQ. The J segment lost 1 base and the V segment lost 4 bases, leaving 5 bases of the junction unmatched.

The rearrangement joins TRBV6-6 to TRBJ2-1; TRBD1 aligns across 7 bases. The CDR3 loop spans 13 amino acids. Germline loops: CDR1 MNHNY, CDR2 SVGAGI (reference sequence). Trimming at V came to 5 bases and at J to 9 bases, leaving 7 bases not matched to a gene. The CDR3: CASSRDRHFEQFF. The DNA of the CDR3 is TGTGCCAGCAGTCGGGACAGACACTTTGAGCAGTTCTTC.

This rearrangement joins TRBV27 to TRBJ1-6; 10 nucleotides agree with TRBD1. CDR1 and CDR2 from the germline V gene are MNHEY and SMNVEV (reference sequence). The CDR3 sequence is 15 residues long. V gave up 0 bases and J gave up 11 bases; unmatched junction bases: 4. This chain's CDR3 is CASSLSGQGMTPLHF. DNA of the CDR3: TGTGCCAGCAGTTTATCGGGACAGGGGATGACACCCCTCCACTTT.

The chain couples TRBV10-3 to TRBJ1-2, with a possible D match to TRBD1 (5 bases). This CDR3 has 12 residues. In germline, CDR1 is ENHRY, CDR2 SYGVKD. V lost 8 bases and J 8 bases, leaving 15 bases between the germline ends. The CDR3 reads CAIAGGSEGYTF. The CDR3 DNA is TGTGCCATCGCGGGGGGGTCGGAGGGCTACACCTTC.

The chain is built from TRBV19 and TRBJ2-3; 11 bases are shared with TRBD2. CDR3 length equals 14 residues. The germline V gene has CDR1 LNHDA and CDR2 SQIVND (reference sequence). V trimming: 6 bases; J trimming: 9 bases; junction bases outside the gene matches: 8. The CDR3 loop reads CASSPSGGKETQYF. For the CDR3, the DNA is TGTGCCAGTAGCCCTAGCGGGGGGAAGGAAACGCAGTATTTT.

This clone has just one count. The chain combines TRBV11-3 with TRBJ1-2, with D tentatively TRBD1 (6 bases). CDR1 SGHNT and CDR2 YENEEA come from the germline V gene. CDR3 length: 12 amino acids. The V gene lost 5 bases and the J gene lost 6 bases, with 10 bases spanning the gap. The CDR3 loop reads CASSLQGNGYTF. The DNA for the CDR3 is TGTGCCAGCAGCCTACAGGGTAATGGCTACACCTTC.

V is TRBV7-8 and J is TRBJ2-5; TRBD2 matches at 10 bases. The CDR3 totals 15 residues. Germline V gene data show CDR1 as SGHVS and CDR2 as FQNEAQ. Trimming took 6 bases from V and 0 from J; bases not matched to a gene: 4. Here the CDR3 DNA reads TGTGCCAGCAGTTTTAGCGGGGGGTACCAAGAGACCCAGTACTTC. It specifies CASSFSGGYQETQYF.

J is TRBJ1-2 and V is TRBV7-9; possible D gene TRBD1, 5 bases. The CDR3 has 14 amino acids. Germline CDR1 SEHNR, CDR2 FQNEAQ (reference sequence). With 6 bases removed from V and 1 base from J, the gap between germline ends came to 12 bases. DNA of the CDR3: TGTGCCAGCAGACGTACAGGATTTAACTATGGCTACACCTTC. Translated, it gives CASRRTGFNYGYTF.

The V gene is TRBV5-8, the J gene TRBJ2-4; a possible D gene is TRBD1 (5 bases). Trimming shortened V by 1 base and J by 3 bases, and 11 bases separated the two germline ends. The length of the CDR3 is 15 residues. Germline V gene sequence: CDR1 SGHTS, CDR2 YDEGEE. CDR3 loop: CASSLIVQGKNIQYF. The CDR3, as DNA: TGTGCCAGCAGCTTGATAGTGCAGGGCAAAAACATTCAGTACTTC.

The genes are TRBV10-3 and TRBJ2-7; TRBD1 is a possible D gene (6 bases). Germline V gene data show CDR1 as ENHRY and CDR2 as SYGVKD. The CDR3 covers 12 residues. Trimming stripped 6 bases from V and 6 bases from J, with 12 bases between. This chain's CDR3 is CAISRTVFEQYF. CDR3 in DNA: TGTGCCATCAGCAGGACAGTTTTCGAGCAGTACTTC.

The chain's CDR3 is CASSSRQAANYGYTF. CDR3 in DNA: TGTGCCAGCAGTTCTCGACAGGCAGCTAACTATGGCTACACCTTC. The chain recombines TRBV28 with TRBJ1-2; TRBD1 might be the D (6 bases). V was cut by 4 bases and J by 0 bases, with 12 bases left in between. CDR1 is MDHEN and CDR2 is SYDVKM in the germline V gene. The CDR3 is made up of 15 amino acids.

The V gene is TRBV29-1, the J gene TRBJ1-2; 10 bases are a match to TRBD1. Germline V gives CDR1 SQVTM, CDR2 ANQGSEA. The CDR3 has 12 residues. Trimming took 4 bases from V and 6 from J; bases not matched to a gene: 2. Written as DNA, the CDR3 is TGCAGCGTTGGGGACAGGGGTAATGGCTACACCTTC. It specifies CSVGDRGNGYTF.

The rearrangement links TRBV7-2 to TRBJ2-7, with a weak D call TRBD1 (6 bases). Looked up from germline, CDR1 is SGHTA and CDR2 is FQGNSA. CDR3 size: 13 residues. The V end lost 2 bases, the J end lost 2 bases, and 7 bases lay between the germline ends. As DNA, the CDR3 is TGTGCCAGCAGCTTACGGGACACCTACGAGCAGTACTTC. This gives the protein CASSLRDTYEQYF. The full variable domain, in which reference TRBV7-2 and TRBJ2-7 provide the parts outside the CDR3, is GAGVSQSPSNKVTEKGKDVELRCDPISGHTALYWYRQSLGQGLEFLIYFQGNSAPDKSGLPSDRFSAERTGGSVSTLTIQRTQQEDSAVYLCASSLRDTYEQYFGPGTRLTVT.

The chain employs TRBV10-2 and TRBJ2-3, with TRBD2 matching 8 bases. The CDR3 sequence is 15 residues long. Germline values: CDR1 WSHSY, CDR2 SAAADI. Trimming took 0 bases from V and 4 from J; bases not matched to a gene: 3. The chain's CDR3 is CASSESGGGSDTQYF. The CDR3 coding sequence is TGCGCCAGCAGTGAGTCTGGCGGGGGGTCAGATACGCAGTATTTT.

The chain uses TRBV19 and TRBJ1-1; D is possibly TRBD1 (6 bases). Germline CDR1 and CDR2: LNHDA and SQIVND (reference sequence). The CDR3 consists of 13 residues. Trimming removed 8 bases from V and 4 bases from J, with 14 bases in between. The CDR3 loop is CASGQSRGTEAFF. CDR3 nucleotide sequence: TGTGCCAGTGGACAGTCTCGGGGCACTGAAGCTTTCTTT.

V gene TRBV4-1 combines with J gene TRBJ2-2, with D hard to call. Trimming took off 2 bases at V and 2 bases at J, with 9 bases between the two ends. The CDR3 extends over 15 amino acids. From germline, CDR1 is MGHRA and CDR2 YSYEKL. The CDR3 loop is CASSQQQINTGELFF. As DNA, the CDR3 is TGCGCCAGCAGCCAACAACAAATCAACACCGGGGAGCTGTTTTTT.

This clone was picked up one time. V usage is TRBV6-5 and J usage is TRBJ2-5; no reliable D call. The germline gives CDR1 MNHEY, CDR2 SVGAGI. The CDR3 has 11 residues. With 2 bases removed from V and 6 bases from J, the gap between germline ends came to 4 bases. The CDR3 sequence: CASSYGQTQYF. DNA for the CDR3: TGTGCCAGCAGTTACGGGCAGACCCAGTACTTC.

The J gene is TRBJ1-1, the V gene TRBV5-1; D gene ambiguous. Trimming took off 0 bases at V and 1 base at J, with 10 bases between the two ends. This CDR3 region has 15 residues. CDR1 is SGHRS and CDR2 is YFSETQ in the germline V gene. The CDR3 DNA reads as TGCGCCAGCAGCTTGGGAGTATTTGGGAACACTGAAGCTTTCTTT. Its protein is CASSLGVFGNTEAFF.

The rearrangement joins TRBV2 to TRBJ1-2, with 7 positions matching TRBD1. Germline CDR1 reads SNHLY; CDR2 reads FYNNEI. This CDR3 contains 16 residues. Losses at the gene ends were 2 bases for V and 4 bases for J; bases not matched to a gene: 10. CDR3 DNA: TGTGCCAGCAGTGAAAAGGGGGCGCGTAAGGTCTATGGCTACACCTTC. Translation: CASSEKGARKVYGYTF.

The J gene is TRBJ2-3, the V gene TRBV27; D gene uncertain. The CDR3 is 15 amino acids. V dropped 7 bases and J dropped 2 bases, with 16 bases sitting between them. Germline V gene lookup returns CDR1 MNHEY and CDR2 SMNVEV (reference sequence). The CDR3 protein is CASISPQEHTDTQYF. The CDR3 nucleotides are TGTGCCAGCATTTCCCCTCAGGAACACACAGATACGCAGTATTTT.